This TCR beta chain is from a study of T cells in Graves' hyperthyroidism and ophthalmopathy (dated by TCRdb to the late 2010s). Regarding the research as a whole: Peripheral blood samples were taken at the time of initial diagnosis, prior to any treatment. TCR V-J signatures able to tell the groups apart were searched for in a discovery cohort of 100 or so patients, of whom over 40 had Graves' ophthalmopathy and more than 55 had stable Graves' hyperthyroidism. Prospective prediction of ophthalmopathy was tested in an independent validation cohort consisting of roughly 20 hyperthyroidism patients and some 16 patients who later progressed to ophthalmopathy. The roughly 90 discovery patients were divided at random into training and test sets in a 7:3 ratio. In addition, the study compared T-cell repertoires in thyroid tissue and in blood from about 6 Graves' hyperthyroidism patients. After sampling, hyperthyroidism patients received methimazole starting at 30 mg daily, and ophthalmopathy patients received high-dose intravenous methylprednisolone. The paper reports TCR Vbeta CDR3 sequencing of over 120 peripheral blood samples: 40 to 45 ophthalmopathy, under 80 hyperthyroidism and around 17 progressor patients. The study at large found these results: During validation, the model predicted progression to ophthalmopathy a median of roughly 7.1 months ahead of onset, with just under 71% sensitivity and 72% to 80% specificity. No statistical method was used to fix the sample size in advance, and group allocation was not hidden from the investigators. Ophthalmopathy was separated from stable hyperthyroidism by a 13 V-J signature model, with around 90% sensitivity and 81% to 82% specificity obtained in cross-validation and 80%/75% obtained in testing. Blood samples also contained most of the expanded thyroid clonotypes (frequency above 0.001), which suggests that blood repertoires may reflect thyroid immune responses.

Per the germline V gene, MNHEY is the CDR1 and SVGAGI is the CDR2. The trim is 6 bases for V and 6 bases for J, with a gap of 23 bases between the germline ends. From cysteine to phenylalanine, the CDR3 is 16 amino acids long. Left in the record is the CDR3 DNA by itself, 48 bases read in frame from the first base. For this clonotype: This receptor's antigen is unknown. No clone much larger than this one lies a single base away; base qualities are absent.

The TCR beta CDR3 regions were amplified from RNA transcripts. The TCR CDR3 was subjected to a first round of RT-PCR using the HTBI primer set and the Qiagen OneStep RT-PCR kit. The libraries were constructed in a second round of multiplex PCR and then size-selected and purified. Libraries were sequenced paired-end with 100 bp reads on an Illumina HiSeq2000. As for the original processing: Raw data were processed with SOAPnuke, discarding reads with adapters, uncalled bases, mean Phred below 15, or no exact constant-primer or identifier match. High-quality paired reads were merged using COPE v1.2.5, and each unique nucleotide sequence was defined as a clonotype. MiTCR v1.1 was used to align clonotypes to the IMGT TRBV, TRBD and TRBJ reference segments. The analysis was restricted to V-J combinations with a frequency above 0.0001, which together covered 99% to 99.2% of the repertoires. A TCS score was defined as the ratio of F50 (clonal expansion) to E x V (chaos), with BLOSUM62-based TCRdist applied between CDR3 peptides within each V-J. Welch's t-statistics and random forest reduced several hundred V-J features to roughly 13, which were used in a naive Bayes classifier (R e1071). The Morisita-Horn index was used to measure how similar the thyroid and blood repertoires were. TCRdb redid the processing of the public reads, applying fastp at Q25 and MiXCR, and retained in-frame beta chains. Rows are combined by CDR3 protein, so each entry shows the most common genes and DNA. In this record, the V and J calls reflect TCRdb's handling and not the investigators' own analysis. The sample contains fewer than 40,000 distinct CDR3 sequences, around half of them found a single time. Of the sample, 15% to 20% falls within the top ten clones.

Moderately to severely active disease, a Clinical Activity Score of at least 3, a NOSPECS grade of at least 4, and a duration under 3 months were present in ophthalmopathy patients. Exclusion was applied to patients with uncontrolled infections, other autoimmune diseases, pregnancy or lactation. Diagnoses were based on clinical symptoms, serum thyroxine and TRAb, thyroid ultrasound and orbital computed tomography. PBMCs were separated from roughly 10 ml of fresh peripheral blood using Ficoll-Paque density gradient centrifugation. Trizol reagent was used to extract total RNA, and RNA quality was then checked on an Agilent 2100 Bioanalyzer.

Sequencing used blood. The chain is assembled from TRBV6-5 and TRBJ1-2, with the D gene uncertain. This receptor was obtained from a man between 40 and 49 years old with Graves' ophthalmopathy. The nucleotide sequence is given as TGTGCCAGCAGCCACTCTAGCGGGGTAGGAGTTGATGGCTACACCTTC. Its coded protein is CASSHSSGVGVDGYTF.